This entry describes one T cell receptor beta chain. Its antigen is undetermined. Libraries were prepared by immunoSEQ multiplex PCR; TCRdb keeps only in-frame clonotypes and omits some of them. Of more than 50,000 clones detected, 80% to 90% appear once; the ten largest clones hold approximately 15%. There was relapse after autologous stem cell transplantation in every patient, and there was variation in brentuximab vedotin exposure. Patients showed best responses of complete response, partial response or progressive disease. The sample originates from a study of PD-1 blockade in classical Hodgkin lymphoma. Study in general: The nivolumab dose that patients received was 3 mg/kg, given intravenously every 2 weeks. Regarding the study as a whole: Baseline diversity was lower in partial responders and progressors than complete responders. There was a significant rise in CD4+ TCR diversity by C4D1, with no such rise for CD8+.

CDR3 length: 13 amino acids. V gave up 2 bases and J gave up 6 bases, with 8 bases separating them. Germline V gene data show CDR1 as WSHSY and CDR2 as SAAADI. This specimen consisted of peripheral blood mononuclear cells (PBMCs), obtained at baseline. The chain couples TRBV10-2 to TRBJ1-5; the D is unclear. The receptor was derived from a human donor with classical Hodgkin lymphoma. Written as DNA, the CDR3 is TGCGCCAGCAGTGAGGGGCACGGTCAGCCCCAGCATTTT. Translated: CASSEGHGQPQHF.